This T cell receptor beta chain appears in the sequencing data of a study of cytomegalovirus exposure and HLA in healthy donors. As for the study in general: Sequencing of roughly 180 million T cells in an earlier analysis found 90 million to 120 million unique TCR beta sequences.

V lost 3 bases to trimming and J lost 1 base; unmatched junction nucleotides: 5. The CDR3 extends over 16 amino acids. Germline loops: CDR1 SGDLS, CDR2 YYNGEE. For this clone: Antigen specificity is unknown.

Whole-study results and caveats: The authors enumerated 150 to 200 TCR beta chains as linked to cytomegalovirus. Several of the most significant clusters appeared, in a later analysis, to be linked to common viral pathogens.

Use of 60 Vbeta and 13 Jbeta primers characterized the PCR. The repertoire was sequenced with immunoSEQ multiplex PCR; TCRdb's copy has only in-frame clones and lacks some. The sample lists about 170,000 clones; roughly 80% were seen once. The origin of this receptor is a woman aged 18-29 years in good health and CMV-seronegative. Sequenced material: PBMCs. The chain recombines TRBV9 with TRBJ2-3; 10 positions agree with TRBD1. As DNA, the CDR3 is TGTGCCAGCAGCGCGTACGGGACAGGGGGCACAGATACGCAGTATTTT. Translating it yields CASSAYGTGGTDTQYF.